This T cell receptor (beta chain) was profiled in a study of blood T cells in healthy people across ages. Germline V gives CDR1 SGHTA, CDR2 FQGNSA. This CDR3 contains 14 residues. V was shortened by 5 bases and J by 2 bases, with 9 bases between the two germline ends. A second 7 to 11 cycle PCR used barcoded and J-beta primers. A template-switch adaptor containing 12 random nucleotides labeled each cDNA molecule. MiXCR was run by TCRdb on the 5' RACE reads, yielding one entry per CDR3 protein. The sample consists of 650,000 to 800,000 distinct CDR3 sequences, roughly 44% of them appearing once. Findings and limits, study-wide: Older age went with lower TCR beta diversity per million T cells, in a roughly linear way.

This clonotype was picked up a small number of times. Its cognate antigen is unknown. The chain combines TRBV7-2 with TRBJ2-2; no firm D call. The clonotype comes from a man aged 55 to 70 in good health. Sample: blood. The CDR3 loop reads CASSVVGNTGELFF. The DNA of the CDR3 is TGTGCCAGCAGCGTAGTGGGCAACACCGGGGAGCTGTTTTTT.